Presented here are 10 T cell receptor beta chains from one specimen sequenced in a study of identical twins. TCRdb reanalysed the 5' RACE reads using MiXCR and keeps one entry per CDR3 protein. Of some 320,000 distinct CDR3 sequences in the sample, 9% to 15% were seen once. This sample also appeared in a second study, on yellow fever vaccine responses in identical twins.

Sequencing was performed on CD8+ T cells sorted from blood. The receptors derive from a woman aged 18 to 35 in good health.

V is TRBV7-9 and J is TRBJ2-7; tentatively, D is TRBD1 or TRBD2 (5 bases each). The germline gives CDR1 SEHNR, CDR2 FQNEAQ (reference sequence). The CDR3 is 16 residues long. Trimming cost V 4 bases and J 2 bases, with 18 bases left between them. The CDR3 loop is CASSSGVKSGPYEQYF. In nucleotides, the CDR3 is TGTGCCAGCAGCTCTGGGGTTAAGTCGGGGCCCTACGAGCAGTACTTC.

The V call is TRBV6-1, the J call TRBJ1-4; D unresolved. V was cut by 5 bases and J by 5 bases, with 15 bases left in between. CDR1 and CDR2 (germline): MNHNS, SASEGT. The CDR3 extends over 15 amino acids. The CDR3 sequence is CASSPVSRWNEKLFF. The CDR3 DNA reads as TGTGCCAGCAGTCCCGTTTCGCGGTGGAATGAAAAACTGTTTTTT.

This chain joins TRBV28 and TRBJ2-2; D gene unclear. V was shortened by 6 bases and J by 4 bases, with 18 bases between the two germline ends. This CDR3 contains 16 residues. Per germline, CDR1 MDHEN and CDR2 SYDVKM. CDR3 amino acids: CASSPPGGALTGELFF. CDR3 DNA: TGTGCCAGCAGCCCCCCCGGCGGAGCCCTCACCGGGGAGCTGTTTTTT.

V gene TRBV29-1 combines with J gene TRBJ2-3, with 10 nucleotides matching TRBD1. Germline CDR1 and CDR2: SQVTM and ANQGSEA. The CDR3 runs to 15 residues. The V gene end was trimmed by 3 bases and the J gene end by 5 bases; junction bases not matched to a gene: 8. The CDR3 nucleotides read TGCAGCGTTGACGGCGGACAGGGGGTGAAAGATACGCAGTATTTT. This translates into CSVDGGQGVKDTQYF.

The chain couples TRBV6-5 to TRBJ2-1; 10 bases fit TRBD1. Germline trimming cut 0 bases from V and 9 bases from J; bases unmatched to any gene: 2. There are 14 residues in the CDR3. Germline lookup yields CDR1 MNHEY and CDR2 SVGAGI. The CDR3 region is CASSYSGTGAEQFF. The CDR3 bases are TGTGCCAGCAGTTACTCGGGGACAGGGGCTGAGCAGTTCTTC.

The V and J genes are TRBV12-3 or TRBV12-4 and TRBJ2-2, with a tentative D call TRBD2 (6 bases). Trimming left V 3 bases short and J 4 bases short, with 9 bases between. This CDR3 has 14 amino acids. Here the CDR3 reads CASSLEGPTGELFF. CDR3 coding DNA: TGTGCCAGCAGTTTGGAGGGACCCACCGGGGAGCTGTTTTTT.

The CDR3 DNA reads as TGTGCCAGCAGTTACAGGGACGTTGGAAATGAAAAACTGTTTTTT. Its translation is CASSYRDVGNEKLFF. This chain connects TRBV6-5 to TRBJ1-4, with D perhaps matching TRBD1 (5 bases). This CDR3 has 15 residues. Germline CDR1 reads MNHEY; CDR2 reads SVGAGI. Trimming removed 2 bases from V and 5 bases from J, with 12 bases in between.

This chain's CDR3 is CASRGGVEQYF. The CDR3 region has the DNA TGTGCCAGCAGGGGGGGGGTGGAGCAGTACTTC. This rearrangement joins TRBV25-1 to TRBJ2-7, with 7 nucleotides matching TRBD2. The CDR3 length is 11 residues. J was trimmed by 7 bases and V by 6 bases; bases with no gene match: 3. Germline V gene sequence: CDR1 MGHDK, CDR2 SYGVNS.

CDR3 region: CASREAAYQTQYF. As DNA, the CDR3 is TGTGCCAGCAGGGAAGCGGCATACCAAACGCAGTATTTT. The gene calls are TRBV7-9 and TRBJ2-3; possibly TRBD2 for D (5 bases). The ends were cut back, 6 bases at V and 9 bases at J, with 16 bases in the middle. Per germline, CDR1 SEHNR and CDR2 FQNEAQ (reference sequence). The CDR3 loop spans 13 amino acids.

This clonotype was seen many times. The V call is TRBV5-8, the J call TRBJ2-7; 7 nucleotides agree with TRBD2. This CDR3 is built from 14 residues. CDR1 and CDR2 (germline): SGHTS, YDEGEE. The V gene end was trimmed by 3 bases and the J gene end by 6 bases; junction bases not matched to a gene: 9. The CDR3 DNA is TGTGCCAGCAGCTGGGGAGGGGAGCCCTCCGAGCAGTACTTC. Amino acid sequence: CASSWGGEPSEQYF.